The clone carrying this T cell receptor (beta chain) occurred a few times. This entry belongs to a study of blood T cells in healthy people across ages. Germline V gene lookup returns CDR1 SEHNR and CDR2 FQNEAQ (reference sequence). The germline V and J ends were trimmed by 2 bases and 11 bases, with 16 bases remaining between them. This CDR3 contains 14 residues. Sample donors were healthy Caucasian individuals that came from Russia, aged 6 to 90. A second PCR of roughly 7 to 11 cycles used a sample-barcoded 5' primer and a J-beta primer mix. MiXCR, run by TCRdb on the 5' RACE reads, gives a single entry per CDR3 protein. The sample records some 1.5 million distinct CDR3 sequences, 25% to 30% being singletons.

Sequencing used blood. The TCR comes from a woman in her twenties or thirties in good health. The J gene is TRBJ1-5, the V gene TRBV7-9; D uncertain. CDR3 sequence reads: CASSLSMGVGAQHF. The CDR3 DNA sequence: TGTGCCAGCAGCTTATCGATGGGCGTCGGGGCCCAGCATTTT.